This T cell receptor beta chain was found in a study of blood T cell repertoires in COVID-19. Study-wide context: Donors in the United States, Italy and Spain gave samples during acute or convalescent COVID-19.

In the authors' methods: From reference gene primer amplification, estimates of nucleated cell counts were derived. Libraries were prepared by immunoSEQ multiplex PCR; TCRdb keeps only in-frame clonotypes and omits some of them. V and J calls and clone size are given by that table; D and trimming were obtained from the DNA. Here the sample spans roughly 260,000 clones, about four fifths being singletons. Those enrolled, adults aged roughly 18 to 89 years, came from fewer than 25 US areas. Per the germline V gene, CDR1 is MDHEN and CDR2 is SYDVKM. The CDR3 extends over 18 amino acids. With V trimmed by 7 bases and J by 3 bases, 16 bases remained unmatched.

The TCR was taken from a woman aged 40 to 50 who had been exposed to COVID-19. Sequencing was done on a sample of PBMCs or T cells enriched from blood (not recorded which). The rearrangement links TRBV28 to TRBJ1-5, with TRBD1 identical over 9 bases. Here the CDR3 reads CASTPGTGRGGANQPQHF. DNA of the CDR3: TGTGCCAGCACTCCAGGGACAGGGCGAGGGGGAGCCAATCAGCCCCAGCATTTT.